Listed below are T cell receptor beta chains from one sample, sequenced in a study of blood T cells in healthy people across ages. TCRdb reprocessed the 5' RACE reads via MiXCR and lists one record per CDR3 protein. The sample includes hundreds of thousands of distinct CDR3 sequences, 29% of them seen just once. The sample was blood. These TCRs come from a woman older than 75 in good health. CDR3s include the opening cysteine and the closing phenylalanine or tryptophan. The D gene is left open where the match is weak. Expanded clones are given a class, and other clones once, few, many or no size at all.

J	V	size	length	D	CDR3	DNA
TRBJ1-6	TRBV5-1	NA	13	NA	CASSDSYNSPPHF	TGCGCCAGCAGTGATTCCTATAATTCACCCCCCCACTTT
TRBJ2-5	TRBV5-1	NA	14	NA	CASSLVFVQETQYF	TGCGCCAGCAGCTTAGTCTTTGTCCAAGAGACCCAGTACTTC
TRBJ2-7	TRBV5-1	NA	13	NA	CASSMTEAYEQYF	TGCGCCAGCAGCATGACAGAGGCCTACGAGCAGTACTTC
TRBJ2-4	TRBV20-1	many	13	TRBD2	CSCGGEAKNIQYF	TGCAGTTGTGGGGGGGAAGCCAAAAACATTCAGTACTTC
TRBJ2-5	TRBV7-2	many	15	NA	CASTRAGSSRETQYF	TGTGCCTCCACGCGGGCGGGCAGTTCACGGGAGACCCAGTACTTC
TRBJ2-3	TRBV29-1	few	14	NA	CSVELAIPTDTQYF	TGCAGCGTTGAATTAGCGATACCCACAGATACGCAGTATTTT
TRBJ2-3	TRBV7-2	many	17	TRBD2	CASSRTASGSSTDTQYF	TGTGCCAGCAGCCGTACCGCTAGCGGATCTAGCACAGATACGCAGTATTTT
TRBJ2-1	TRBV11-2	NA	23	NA	CASSFYICSAGRGQKPLGNEQFF	NA
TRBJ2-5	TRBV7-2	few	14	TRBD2	CASSLLRGAGEQYF	TGTGCCAGCAGCTTATTGCGGGGGGCGGGGGAGCAGTACTTC
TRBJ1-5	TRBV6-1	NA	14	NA	CASMIDGYNQPQHF	TGTGCCAGCATGATCGACGGATACAATCAGCCCCAGCATTTT
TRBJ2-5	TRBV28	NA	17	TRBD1	CASSLPKTTGGKETQYF	TGTGCCAGCAGTTTACCCAAAACGACAGGGGGCAAAGAGACCCAGTACTTC
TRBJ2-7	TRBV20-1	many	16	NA	CSASEHRASRNYEQYF	TGCAGTGCTAGTGAACACAGGGCCTCTCGTAACTACGAGCAGTACTTC
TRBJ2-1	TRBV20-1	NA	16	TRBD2	CSASFASGVSYNEQFF	TGCAGTGCTAGTTTTGCTAGCGGGGTTTCCTACAATGAGCAGTTCTTC
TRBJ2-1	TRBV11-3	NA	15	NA	CASSLDFAPINEQFF	TGTGCCAGCAGCTTAGATTTCGCGCCAATCAATGAGCAGTTCTTC
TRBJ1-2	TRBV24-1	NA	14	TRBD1	CATSDWQGADGYTF	TGTGCCACCAGTGATTGGCAGGGGGCTGATGGCTACACCTTC
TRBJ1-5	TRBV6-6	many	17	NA	CASSRGTLGNSNQPQHF	TGTGCCAGCAGTCGCGGGACACTGGGAAATAGCAATCAGCCCCAGCATTTT
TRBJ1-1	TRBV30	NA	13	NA	CAWTPGTGTEAFF	TGTGCCTGGACCCCAGGGACGGGCACTGAAGCTTTCTTT
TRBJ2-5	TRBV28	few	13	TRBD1	CASTTGGEETQYF	TGTGCCAGCACAACAGGGGGCGAAGAGACCCAGTACTTC
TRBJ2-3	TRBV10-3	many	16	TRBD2	CAIGRTSGARADTQYF	TGTGCCATCGGCCGGACTAGCGGGGCTCGTGCAGATACGCAGTATTTT
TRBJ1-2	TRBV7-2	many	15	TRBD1	CASSQGGQANYGYTF	TGTGCCAGCAGCCAGGGAGGACAGGCGAACTATGGCTACACCTTC
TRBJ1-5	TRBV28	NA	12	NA	CASREVAQPQHF	TGTGCCAGCAGGGAGGTGGCCCAGCCCCAGCATTTT
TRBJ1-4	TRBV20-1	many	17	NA	CSARGIGTEGTNEKLFF	TGCAGTGCCCGAGGCATAGGGACCGAGGGAACTAATGAAAAACTGTTTTTT
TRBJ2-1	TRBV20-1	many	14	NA	CSARTGNSYNEQFF	TGCAGTGCTAGAACCGGGAACTCCTACAATGAGCAGTTCTTC
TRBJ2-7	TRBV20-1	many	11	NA	CSARAAYEQYF	TGCAGTGCTAGAGCTGCCTACGAGCAGTACTTC
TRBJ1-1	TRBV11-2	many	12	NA	CASSLLNTEAFF	TGTGCCAGCTCCCTCCTGAACACTGAAGCTTTCTTT
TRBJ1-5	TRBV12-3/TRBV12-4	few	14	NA	CASSFLGSNQPQHF	TGTGCCAGCAGTTTTCTGGGTAGCAATCAGCCCCAGCATTTT
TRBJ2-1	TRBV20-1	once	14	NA	CSAEKGGLYNEQFF	TGCAGTGCTGAGAAGGGGGGGCTATACAATGAGCAGTTCTTC